This section outlines one T cell receptor beta chain sequence together with its context. These data come from a study of T cell responses to AZD1222 COVID-19 vaccine. Only in-frame clones appear in the TCRdb table, and some are missing; sequencing was by immunoSEQ multiplex PCR. The table has approximately 93,000 clones, approximately 89% seen once; the top ten hold around 5.5%. Germline loops: CDR1 SEHNR, CDR2 FQNEAQ (reference sequence). The CDR3 has 14 amino acids. V dropped 0 bases and J dropped 5 bases, with 10 bases sitting between them. This material consisted of peripheral blood, taken 28 days after the second AZD1222 dose. The chain employs TRBV7-9 and TRBJ1-1; a possible D gene is TRBD1 (5 bases). The origin of this receptor is an adult who received the AZD1222 COVID-19 vaccine. As DNA, the CDR3 is TGTGCCAGCAGCTTAGCGCACGGGGCGACTGAAGCTTTCTTT. Its translation is CASSLAHGATEAFF.